A single sample gave rise to the 19 T cell receptor beta chains below, sequenced in a study of T cell responses to AZD1222 COVID-19 vaccine. The table came from immunoSEQ multiplex PCR; TCRdb's copy has only in-frame clones and leaves some out. This table holds about 110,000 clones, about four fifths found once. The specimen comprised peripheral blood, sampled on day 0 of AZD1222 vaccination. These receptors all stem from an adult in good health.

J is TRBJ1-6 and V is TRBV7-2; TRBD1 might be the D (5 bases). CDR3 length equals 16 residues. V was shortened by 4 bases and J by 1 base, with 11 bases between the two germline ends. The V gene's germline CDR1 is SGHTA and CDR2 FQGNSA. CDR3 DNA sequence: TGTGCCAGCAGCTCCGATAGGGGATCCTATAATTCACCCCTCCACTTT. It encodes CASSSDRGSYNSPLHF.

This clone was detected only once. The chain couples TRBV28 to TRBJ2-7; a weak D match, TRBD1 (6 bases). Germline loops: CDR1 MDHEN, CDR2 SYDVKM. The CDR3 runs to 14 residues. Trimming left V 2 bases short and J 2 bases short, with 10 bases between. CDR3 sequence: CASSLSQGTYEQYF. The CDR3 DNA is TGTGCCAGCAGTTTAAGTCAGGGGACCTACGAGCAGTACTTC. Full variable domain (missing parts from reference TRBV28 and TRBJ2-7): DVKVTQSSRYLVKRTGEKVFLECVQDMDHENMFWYRQDPGLGLRLIYFSYDVKMKEKGDIPEGYSVSREKKERFSLILESASTNQTSMYLCASSLSQGTYEQYFGPGTRLTVT.

V is TRBV10-1 and J is TRBJ1-2; D might be TRBD1 (6 bases). The CDR3 consists of 17 residues. V was pared by 3 bases and J by 4 bases, with 21 bases between. Per the germline V gene, CDR1 is WNHNN and CDR2 is SYGVQD (reference sequence). The CDR3 bases are TGCGCCAGCAGTGACGGTGTTCCAGGGGAACGGGGCTATGGCTACACCTTC. It encodes CASSDGVPGERGYGYTF.

This chain uses TRBV19 with TRBJ1-6, with TRBD1 identical over 10 bases. The CDR3 length is 15 residues. Per germline, CDR1 LNHDA and CDR2 SQIVND (reference sequence). The V segment lost 8 bases and the J segment 7 bases; nucleotides outside the gene matches: 8. CDR3: CASQDRGYLNSPLHF. In nucleotides, the CDR3 is TGTGCCAGTCAGGACAGGGGGTATCTAAATTCACCCCTCCACTTT. Supplemented by reference TRBV19 and TRBJ1-6, the full variable domain reads DGGITQSPKYLFRKEGQNVTLSCEQNLNHDAMYWYRQDPGQGLRLIYYSQIVNDFQKGDIAEGYSVSREKKESFPLTVTSAQKNPTAFYLCASQDRGYLNSPLHFGNGTRLTVT.

This clone was seen a single time. J is TRBJ1-6 and V is TRBV7-2; 11 nucleotides align to TRBD1. With V trimmed by 2 bases and J by 7 bases, 1 base remained unmatched. This CDR3 contains 15 residues. Germline V gene data show CDR1 as SGHTA and CDR2 as FQGNSA. The CDR3 DNA reads as TGTGCCAGCAGCTTAAGGGACAGGGGGAATTCACCCCTCCACTTT. It translates to CASSLRDRGNSPLHF.

The chain combines TRBV27 with TRBJ1-6; 11 bases are shared with TRBD1. Unmatched junction bases numbered 6, after V lost 3 bases and J lost 2 bases. CDR1 and CDR2 (germline): MNHEY, SMNVEV (reference sequence). This CDR3 region has 18 residues. This CDR3 reads CASSLAGTGGPYNSPLHF. The CDR3 DNA sequence: TGTGCCAGCAGTTTGGCCGGGACAGGGGGACCCTATAATTCACCCCTCCACTTT.

This chain uses TRBV5-1 with TRBJ2-7; TRBD1 is a possible D gene (6 bases). Germline CDR1 reads SGHRS; CDR2 reads YFSETQ. This CDR3 contains 16 residues. The V end lost 0 bases, the J end lost 2 bases, and 15 bases lay between the germline ends. The CDR3 spells CASSLAGARAAYEQYF. CDR3 bases: TGCGCCAGCAGCTTGGCAGGGGCTAGAGCTGCCTACGAGCAGTACTTC.

V usage is TRBV28 and J usage is TRBJ2-7; either TRBD1 or TRBD2 may supply D (5 bases each). V gave up 6 bases and J gave up 4 bases, with 16 bases separating them. The germline V gene has CDR1 MDHEN and CDR2 SYDVKM. This CDR3 is built from 14 residues. CDR3 bases: TGTGCCAGCAGCCCGGGGCAGCCACCTTACGAGCAGTACTTC. It translates to CASSPGQPPYEQYF. The full variable domain, its missing parts supplied by reference TRBV28 and TRBJ2-7, is DVKVTQSSRYLVKRTGEKVFLECVQDMDHENMFWYRQDPGLGLRLIYFSYDVKMKEKGDIPEGYSVSREKKERFSLILESASTNQTSMYLCASSPGQPPYEQYFGPGTRLTVT.

The chain is built from TRBV3-1 (or the pseudogene TRBV3-2) and TRBJ2-7, with 8 bases matching TRBD1. CDR1 LGHDT and CDR2 YNNKEL come from the germline V gene (reference sequence). CDR3 length: 16 amino acids. Germline trimming cut 4 bases from V and 7 bases from J; bases unmatched to any gene: 15. CDR3 protein: CASSPGGGQVSVEQYF. The CDR3 bases are TGTGCCAGCAGCCCCGGAGGGGGACAGGTGTCTGTTGAGCAGTACTTC.

This clone was recorded once. V gene TRBV6-6 combines with J gene TRBJ1-2; D not resolved. This CDR3 is 11 amino acids long. The V end was cut by 8 bases, the J end by 8 bases, with 12 bases between. Germline lookup yields CDR1 MNHNY and CDR2 SVGAGI (reference sequence). For the CDR3, the DNA is TGTGCCAGCCGCCGGGGTAGAGGCTACACCTTC. Protein product: CASRRGRGYTF.

The rearrangement links TRBV7-9 to TRBJ1-4; the match to TRBD1 covers 8 bases. V lost 2 bases and J lost 4; bases outside the gene matches: 12. This CDR3 spans 18 amino acids. Germline CDR1 and CDR2: SEHNR and FQNEAQ (reference sequence). DNA for the CDR3: TGTGCCAGCAGCTTAACACGAGACAGGGGATGGGGTAATGAAAAACTGTTTTTT. Its translation: CASSLTRDRGWGNEKLFF. The full variable domain, rest sourced from reference TRBV7-9 and TRBJ1-4, is DTGVSQNPRHKITKRGQNVTFRCDPISEHNRLYWYRQTLGQGPEFLTYFQNEAQLEKSRLLSDRFSAERPKGSFSTLEIQRTEQGDSAMYLCASSLTRDRGWGNEKLFFGSGTQLSVL.

J is TRBJ2-5 and V is TRBV28; no definite D call. CDR1 is MDHEN, CDR2 SYDVKM, per germline. The CDR3 contains 14 residues. Trimming stripped 7 bases from V and 2 bases from J, with 14 bases between. CDR3 in DNA: TGTGCCAGCACCGCCGCCCGTGGGCAAGAGACCCAGTACTTC. It specifies CASTAARGQETQYF.

The rearrangement uses TRBV30 and TRBJ2-1, with D possibly matching TRBD2 (5 bases). The CDR3 runs 12 residues. V dropped 5 bases and J dropped 6 bases, with 11 bases sitting between them. Germline CDR1 reads GTSNPN; CDR2 reads SVGIG (reference sequence). The CDR3 protein is CAWRLRGNEQFF. In DNA, the CDR3 is TGTGCCTGGCGCCTACGGGGCAATGAGCAGTTCTTC.

The chain recombines TRBV7-2 with TRBJ2-7; the D gene is possibly TRBD2 (6 bases). The CDR3 length is 14 residues. The V end lost 4 bases, the J end lost 2 bases, and 12 bases lay between the germline ends. Germline CDR1 reads SGHTA; CDR2 reads FQGNSA. The CDR3 DNA reads TGTGCCAGCAGCTGGCCGGGACTCCCCTACGAGCAGTACTTC. Translation gives CASSWPGLPYEQYF.

The J gene is TRBJ1-4, the V gene TRBV18; TRBD1 aligns across 7 bases. Germline V gives CDR1 KGHSH, CDR2 LQKENI. This CDR3 region has 18 residues. The junction had 16 bases not matched to a gene; V was cut back by 5 bases and J by 4 bases. CDR3 in DNA: TGTGCCAGCTCAAAAATGTGGCTGTCCGGGGACAGTAATGAAAAACTGTTTTTT. Its protein product is CASSKMWLSGDSNEKLFF.

The V gene is TRBV18, the J gene TRBJ2-2; D may be TRBD2 (5 bases). Trimming removed 2 bases at V and 7 bases at J, with 5 bases between. The germline CDR1 and CDR2 sequences are KGHSH and LQKENI. The CDR3 consists of 12 residues. The CDR3 here is CASSPEGGELFF. CDR3 DNA: TGTGCCAGCTCACCAGAGGGCGGGGAGCTGTTTTTT.

The V gene is TRBV7-2, the J gene TRBJ2-5; 11 nucleotides line up with TRBD2. The trim removed 4 bases at V and 4 bases at J, leaving 11 bases unmatched. The CDR3 extends over 17 amino acids. The germline gives CDR1 SGHTA, CDR2 FQGNSA. CDR3 coding DNA: TGTGCCAGCAGCTCTCCTACTTTAGCGGGAGGGCGAGAGACCCAGTACTTC. Amino acid sequence: CASSSPTLAGGRETQYF.

The CDR3 spells CASSTGGPTEAFF. DNA for the CDR3: TGTGCCAGCAGCACAGGGGGCCCCACTGAAGCTTTCTTT. The J gene is TRBJ1-1, the V gene TRBV13; 9 bases align to TRBD1. The germline gives CDR1 PRHDT, CDR2 FYEKMQ (reference sequence). Trimming cost V 5 bases and J 4 bases; bases outside gene matches: 2. The CDR3 has 13 residues.

The chain couples TRBV7-2 to TRBJ1-2, with 11 nucleotides matching TRBD1. Germline V gene data show CDR1 as SGHTA and CDR2 as FQGNSA. V shed 5 bases, J shed 4 bases, and the junction held 6 bases outside the gene matches. CDR3 length equals 15 residues. CDR3 coding DNA: TGTGCCAGCAGCCTAGGACAGGGGGCGGGCTATGGCTACACCTTC. Encoded protein: CASSLGQGAGYGYTF.